The clone carrying this T cell receptor beta chain was found many times. The CDR3 consists of 16 residues. Germline CDR1 LNHDA, CDR2 SQIVND (reference sequence). V lost 5 bases, J lost 3 bases, and 12 bases stayed unmatched. Subjects aged 18 to 65 presented with newly diagnosed hyperthyroidism of less than 2 months' duration. These data are taken from a study of T cells in Graves' hyperthyroidism and ophthalmopathy. RNA transcripts were the template for amplifying TCR beta CDR3 regions. TCR CDR3 underwent first-round RT-PCR with the HTBI primer set. Via MiXCR, TCRdb re-called the multiplex PCR reads, giving one row per CDR3 protein. The sample has a few hundred thousand distinct CDR3 sequences, around 20% seen once.

The source is a man in his forties with Graves' hyperthyroidism. Source material: blood. The chain combines TRBV19 with TRBJ1-2, with TRBD1 matching 7 bases. CDR3 sequence (DNA): TGTGCCAGTAGTCCCCAGCGGAGGGGGCGCGACTATGGCTACACCTTC. Protein: CASSPQRRGRDYGYTF.